These T cell receptor beta chains were read from a single sample in a study of T-cell reconstitution after alpha-beta-depleted transplantation in children. TCRdb processed the PCR reads anew with MiXCR; each CDR3 protein has one entry. In the table there are just under 250,000 distinct CDR3 sequences, under 30% of which are singletons. The material was PBMCs, obtained before TCRalphabeta/CD19-depleted stem cell transplant. Every receptor here comes from a girl aged 2-9 years with Fanconi anemia, due to receive a stem cell transplant. CDR3s leave out the opening cysteine and the closing phenylalanine or tryptophan.

cdr3_aa,v_call,j_call
ASSLRPGQFPSYEQY,TRBV7-3,TRBJ2-7
ASSLGGLAGARETQY,TRBV7-9,TRBJ2-5
SARTPGLGSAGELF,TRBV20-1,TRBJ2-2
ASSLFAGGTYNEQF,TRBV5-1,TRBJ2-1
ASSGGDTQY,TRBV6-4,TRBJ2-3
SARSASGRVQF,TRBV20-1,TRBJ2-1
ASSATPTSSGNTIY,TRBV19,TRBJ1-3
ASSLFRTSGGLYNEQF,TRBV11-3,TRBJ2-1
ASSNLRGAHTDTQY,TRBV27,TRBJ2-3
ATRPQGPDETQY,TRBV24-1,TRBJ2-5
ASSLSETGFYGYT,TRBV27,TRBJ1-2
ASSLISSTEAF,TRBV13,TRBJ1-1
SASPPGRAYEQY,TRBV20-1,TRBJ2-7
ASSRSSRGHEQY,TRBV6-1,TRBJ2-7
SARLLTAYEQY,TRBV20-1,TRBJ2-7
SAMKGQGSLYGYT,TRBV20-1,TRBJ1-2
ASSSMGRYPSYEQY,TRBV12-3/TRBV12-4,TRBJ2-7